This is a list of T cell receptor beta chains from one sample in a study of vaccination and CD4 T cells after COVID-19. Using its own MiXCR run on the PCR reads, TCRdb lists one record per CDR3 protein. Of more than 10,000 distinct CDR3 sequences in the sample, under 55% were seen once. For these TCRs, the target antigens are not known. Material for sequencing was CD4+ T cells from blood, cultured in vitro. The receptor set was obtained from a human donor who had recovered from COVID-19. Both conserved end residues are part of each CDR3. A D gene is named only where the DNA matches it firmly. Clone size is given for some rows only: seen once, a few or many times, or a class if the clone is expanded.

size	D	V	J	CDR3	DNA
NA	NA	TRBV10-3	TRBJ1-2	CAISDSAGPLGYTF	TGTGCCATCAGTGATTCGGCAGGCCCCCTTGGCTACACCTTC
NA	TRBD1	TRBV7-2	TRBJ1-1	CASSGTGRAEAFF	TGTGCCAGCAGCGGGACAGGGCGGGCTGAAGCTTTCTTT
NA	NA	TRBV4-1	TRBJ1-6	CASSQDYGDTFSYNSPLHF	TGCGCCAGCAGCCAAGATTATGGAGACACCTTCTCCTATAATTCACCCCTCCACTTT
few	TRBD2	TRBV19	TRBJ2-3	CASTSGTGDTQYF	TGTGCCAGTACTAGCGGGACTGGAGATACGCAGTATTTT
NA	TRBD2	TRBV5-4	TRBJ2-3	CASSGGSGRAITDTQYF	TGTGCCAGCAGCGGGGGTAGCGGGAGAGCGATCACAGATACGCAGTATTTT
few	TRBD2	TRBV6-1	TRBJ2-7	CASSRTSGAYEQYF	TGTGCCAGCAGTCGGACTAGCGGGGCTTACGAGCAGTACTTC
NA	NA	TRBV7-8	TRBJ1-1	CASSPTRVWMNTEAFF	TGTGCCAGCAGCCCGACCCGGGTTTGGATGAACACTGAAGCTTTCTTT
NA	NA	TRBV7-2	TRBJ1-1	CASRRQPNTEAFF	TGTGCCAGCAGACGACAACCGAACACTGAAGCTTTCTTT
NA	NA	TRBV11-1	TRBJ2-1	CASSLRKTGSDEQFF	TGTGCCAGCAGCCTGCGTAAGACTGGGTCGGATGAGCAGTTCTTC
NA	TRBD2	TRBV5-4	TRBJ2-3	CASREAGGADTQYF	TGTGCCAGCAGAGAAGCGGGAGGTGCGGATACGCAGTATTTT
NA	NA	TRBV19	TRBJ2-5	CASSPGPPPETQYF	TGTGCCAGTAGCCCGGGACCCCCTCCCGAGACCCAGTACTTC
NA	TRBD1	TRBV7-9	TRBJ1-2	CASSLLTGGNYGYTF	TGTGCCAGCAGCTTGTTGACAGGGGGTAACTATGGCTACACCTTC
few	TRBD1	TRBV20-1	TRBJ1-6	CSGKEGTAFNSPLHF	TGCAGTGGCAAAGAGGGGACAGCTTTTAATTCACCCCTCCACTTT
NA	TRBD1	TRBV2	TRBJ2-5	CASNLNPGQIQETQYF	TGTGCCAGCAACCTAAACCCGGGACAGATCCAAGAGACCCAGTACTTC
NA	TRBD2	TRBV4-2	TRBJ2-1	CASSQDGTSGYNEQFF	TGTGCCAGCAGCCAAGACGGGACTAGCGGTTACAATGAGCAGTTCTTC
NA	NA	TRBV4-2	TRBJ1-3	CASSHPVNSGNTIYF	TGTGCCAGCAGCCATCCGGTCAACTCTGGAAACACCATATATTTT
NA	TRBD2	TRBV27	TRBJ2-3	CASSSRLPGLAVADTQYF	TGTGCCAGCAGTTCGCGACTTCCGGGACTAGCGGTCGCAGATACGCAGTATTTT
NA	TRBD1	TRBV11-2	TRBJ2-7	CASSDPGTGGYEQYF	TGTGCCAGCAGCGACCCCGGGACAGGGGGCTACGAGCAGTACTTC
few	TRBD1	TRBV6-2/TRBV6-3	TRBJ2-5	CASSSRGRWGQETQYF	TGTGCCAGCAGTTCAAGGGGGCGGTGGGGACAAGAGACCCAGTACTTC
NA	NA	TRBV2	TRBJ2-7	CASGGRLALSYEQYF	TGTGCCAGCGGGGGGCGGCTAGCGCTATCCTACGAGCAGTACTTC
NA	TRBD1	TRBV7-8	TRBJ1-4	CASSLGSDRGSPFF	TGTGCCAGCAGCTTAGGGTCCGACAGGGGAAGCCCGTTTTTT
few	NA	TRBV18	TRBJ2-3	CASGELADTQYF	TGTGCCTCCGGGGAGTTGGCAGATACGCAGTATTTT
NA	NA	TRBV20-1	TRBJ2-1	CSVADPGTNYNEQFF	TGCAGTGTTGCGGACCCAGGGACCAACTACAATGAGCAGTTCTTC
NA	NA	TRBV10-3	TRBJ1-1	CAISDGTRGGSEAFF	TGTGCCATCAGTGATGGTACCAGGGGTGGGTCTGAAGCTTTCTTT
NA	TRBD1	TRBV10-3	TRBJ1-2	CAISESTGTGDGYTF	TGTGCCATCAGTGAGTCGACCGGGACAGGGGATGGCTACACCTTC
NA	NA	TRBV7-2	TRBJ1-2	CASSFGPLYGYTF	TGTGCCAGCAGCTTTGGACCGCTCTATGGCTACACCTTC
once	TRBD2	TRBV20-1	TRBJ2-1	CSASLAGGNEQFF	TGCAGTGCTAGTCTAGCGGGAGGCAATGAGCAGTTCTTC
few	TRBD1	TRBV4-1	TRBJ2-7	CASSPGTGGREQYF	TGCGCCAGCAGCCCCGGGACAGGGGGCCGGGAGCAGTACTTC
NA	NA	TRBV11-2	TRBJ2-2	CASTGQGGIGELFF	TGTGCCAGCACCGGGCAGGGGGGGATCGGGGAGCTGTTTTTT
few	TRBD2	TRBV20-1	TRBJ2-7	CSAPLLAGVPYEQYF	TGCAGTGCTCCCCTACTAGCGGGAGTCCCCTACGAGCAGTACTTC
NA	NA	TRBV20-1	TRBJ2-7	CSARRQGFDEQYF	TGCAGTGCTAGAAGGCAGGGCTTTGACGAGCAGTACTTC
few	NA	TRBV21-1	TRBJ1-4	CASPQGKLFF	TGTGCCAGCCCACAGGGAAAACTGTTTTTT
NA	NA	TRBV2	TRBJ1-1	CASSANTEAFF	TGTGCCAGCAGTGCTAACACTGAAGCTTTCTTT
NA	NA	TRBV4-1	TRBJ2-7	CASSYRVGAGVAHYEQYF	TGCGCCAGCAGCTACAGGGTGGGTGCGGGAGTAGCCCACTACGAGCAGTACTTC
NA	TRBD2	TRBV6-4	TRBJ2-3	CASSPSGTSGTDTQYF	TGTGCCAGCAGTCCATCCGGGACTAGCGGCACAGATACGCAGTATTTT
NA	NA	TRBV11-1	TRBJ1-2	CASSSQGAYGYTF	TGTGCCAGCAGCTCCCAGGGTGCCTATGGCTACACCTTC